This record covers a single T cell receptor (beta chain). The data were obtained in a study of control samples from healthy donors and cancer patients. The germline V and J ends were trimmed by 5 bases and 2 bases, with 12 bases remaining between them. The CDR3 is 14 residues long. Germline V CDR1 and CDR2: SEHNR, FQNEAQ (reference sequence). Repertoires were generated with immunoSEQ multiplex PCR, while TCRdb's copy carries only in-frame clones and drops some. The sample records some 74,000 clones, approximately 94% being singletons. What was sequenced was blood. The chain carries TRBV7-9 and TRBJ1-1, with TRBD1 as a possible D gene (5 bases). The TCR originated in a woman in her twenties or thirties in good health. The DNA for the CDR3 is TGTGCCAGCAGCCTCCCCCAGGGAAACACTGAAGCTTTCTTT. Translated: CASSLPQGNTEAFF.